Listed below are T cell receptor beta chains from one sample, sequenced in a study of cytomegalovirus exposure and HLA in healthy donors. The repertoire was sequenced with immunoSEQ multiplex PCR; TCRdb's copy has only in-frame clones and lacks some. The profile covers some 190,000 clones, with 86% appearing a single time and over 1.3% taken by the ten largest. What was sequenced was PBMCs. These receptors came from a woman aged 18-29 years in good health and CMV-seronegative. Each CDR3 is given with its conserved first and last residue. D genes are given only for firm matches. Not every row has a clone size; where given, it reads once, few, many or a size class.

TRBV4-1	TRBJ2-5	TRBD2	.	CASRPGLAGRETQYF	TGCGCCAGCAGGCCCGGACTAGCGGGGCGAGAGACCCAGTACTTC
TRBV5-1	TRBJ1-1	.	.	CASSLRGGAYMNTEAFF	TGCGCCAGCAGCTTGAGGGGGGGCGCTTACATGAACACTGAAGCTTTCTTT
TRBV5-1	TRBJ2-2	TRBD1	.	CASSSGTATGELFF	TGCGCCAGCAGCTCCGGGACAGCCACCGGGGAGCTGTTTTTT
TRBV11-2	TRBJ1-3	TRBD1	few	CASSALTGRGNTIYF	TGTGCCAGCAGCGCATTGACAGGGCGAGGAAACACCATATATTTT
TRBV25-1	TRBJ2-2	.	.	CASSELRGTNTGELFF	TGTGCCAGCAGTGAATTACGGGGGACGAACACCGGGGAGCTGTTTTTT
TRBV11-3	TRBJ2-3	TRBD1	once	CASSLGGTGGNTDTQYF	TGTGCCAGCAGCTTAGGCGGAACAGGGGGTAACACAGATACGCAGTATTTT
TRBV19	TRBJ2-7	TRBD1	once	CASSIGLVDRGIYEQYF	TGTGCCAGTAGTATAGGCCTCGTGGACAGGGGGATATACGAGCAGTACTTC
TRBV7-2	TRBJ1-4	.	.	CASSLGWGPNEKLFF	TGTGCCAGCAGCCTAGGATGGGGCCCCAATGAAAAACTGTTTTTT
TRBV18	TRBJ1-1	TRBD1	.	CASSPGDRLNEAFF	TGTGCCAGCTCACCGGGGGACAGGCTTAACGAAGCTTTCTTT
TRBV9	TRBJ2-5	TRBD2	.	CASSVSGAGGETQYF	TGTGCCAGCAGCGTATCGGGGGCGGGAGGAGAGACCCAGTACTTC
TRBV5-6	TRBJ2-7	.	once	CASSSSYEQYF	TGTGCCAGCAGCTCATCCTACGAGCAGTACTTC
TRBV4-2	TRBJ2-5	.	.	CASSVLARGQETQYF	TGTGCCAGCAGCGTATTGGCTCGGGGGCAAGAGACCCAGTACTTC
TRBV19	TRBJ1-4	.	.	CASSIRGKATNEKLFF	TGTGCCAGTAGTATCCGAGGGAAAGCAACTAATGAAAAACTGTTTTTT
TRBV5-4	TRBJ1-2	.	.	CASNLQGTANYGYTF	TGTGCCAGCAACCTTCAGGGGACGGCTAACTATGGCTACACCTTC
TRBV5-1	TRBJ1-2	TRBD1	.	CASSLVWTGAGYTF	TGCGCCAGCAGCTTGGTATGGACAGGGGCTGGCTACACCTTC
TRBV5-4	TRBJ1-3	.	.	CASSVQAGGVSGNTIYF	TGTGCCAGCAGCGTTCAGGCGGGCGGAGTCTCTGGAAACACCATATATTTT
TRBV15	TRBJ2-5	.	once	CATSRDQWQQETQYF	TGTGCCACCAGCAGAGATCAGTGGCAACAAGAGACCCAGTACTTC
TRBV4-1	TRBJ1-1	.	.	CASSPGFRGLYTEAFF	TGCGCCAGCAGCCCAGGATTTAGGGGCCTTTACACTGAAGCTTTCTTT
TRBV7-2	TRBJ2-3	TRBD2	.	CASSILAGATTDTQYF	TGTGCCAGCAGCATACTAGCGGGGGCCACCACAGATACGCAGTATTTT
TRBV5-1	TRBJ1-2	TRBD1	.	CASSPQPGQGQGGYTF	TGCGCCAGCAGCCCGCAGCCAGGACAGGGCCAGGGGGGCTACACCTTC
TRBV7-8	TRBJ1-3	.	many	CASSLTRDSGNTIYF	TGTGCCAGCAGCTTGACGCGGGACTCTGGAAACACCATATATTTT
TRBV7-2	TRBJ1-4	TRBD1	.	CASSSKTGFEKLFF	TGTGCCAGCAGCTCGAAGACAGGGTTTGAAAAACTGTTTTTT
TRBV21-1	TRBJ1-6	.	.	CASTSLDRFGSPLHF	TGTGCCAGCACCAGCTTAGACAGGTTCGGTTCACCCCTCCACTTT
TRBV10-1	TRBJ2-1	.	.	CARKQGRGPYNEQFF	TGCGCCAGAAAACAGGGTAGGGGACCCTACAATGAGCAGTTCTTC
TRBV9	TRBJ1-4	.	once	CASSVEAATNEKLFF	TGTGCCAGCAGCGTAGAAGCTGCAACTAATGAAAAACTGTTTTTT
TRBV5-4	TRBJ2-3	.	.	CASLVGGTQYF	TGTGCCAGCCTAGTAGGGGGTACGCAGTATTTT
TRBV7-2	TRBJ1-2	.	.	CASSTQENYGYTF	TGTGCCAGCAGCACACAGGAGAACTATGGCTACACCTTC
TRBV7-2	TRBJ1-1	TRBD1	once	CASSKGQGAMDTEAFF	TGTGCCAGCAGCAAGGGACAGGGGGCCATGGACACTGAAGCTTTCTTT
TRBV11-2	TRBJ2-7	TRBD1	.	CASSPISRQGRYEQYF	TGTGCCAGCAGCCCTATCAGCCGACAGGGTAGGTACGAGCAGTACTTC
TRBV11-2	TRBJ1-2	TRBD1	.	CASSLGTGEGVGYGYTF	TGTGCCAGCAGCTTAGGGACAGGGGAAGGGGTCGGCTATGGCTACACCTTC
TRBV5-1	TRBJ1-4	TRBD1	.	CASSFGQGGEKLFF	TGCGCCAGCAGCTTCGGACAGGGGGGCGAAAAACTGTTTTTT
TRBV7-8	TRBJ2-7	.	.	CASSGRDTRTYEQYF	TGTGCCAGCAGCGGACGGGACACCAGAACCTACGAGCAGTACTTC
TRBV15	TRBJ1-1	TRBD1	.	CATSRATGGWTEAFF	TGTGCCACCAGCAGGGCGACAGGGGGCTGGACTGAAGCTTTCTTT
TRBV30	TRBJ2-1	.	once	CAWTGFNEQFF	TGTGCCTGGACAGGGTTCAATGAGCAGTTCTTC